This TCR beta chain is from a study of T cells in women clearing cervical HPV infection. General study points: A classifier using richness and V gene abundances reached an AUC of approximately 0.79. Cases carried less TRBV6-7 than controls: around 0.11% versus 0.15%. CIN3+ cases had significantly higher TCR richness than controls; evenness did not differ.

Sequencing was performed with immunoSEQ multiplex PCR; in TCRdb, only in-frame clones are kept and a portion is missing. Its clone listing holds under 45,000 clones. About this clone: The antigen remains unidentified. The CDR3 is cut off 3 residues early in the read; its end comes from the germline J gene.

The V end was cut by 7 bases, the J end by 5 bases, with 14 bases between. From germline, CDR1 is SGHTA and CDR2 FQGNSA. The CDR3 loop spans 13 amino acids. The clonotype originates from a woman aged 18-70 years with a cervical HPV16 infection that either progressed to CIN3+ or cleared (not recorded which). The chain carries TRBV7-2 and TRBJ1-1; a possible D gene is TRBD1 (6 bases). Material for sequencing was blood buffy coat. CDR3 DNA, as far as it was read: TGTGCCAGCACCCTGACAGGAGGAACTGAA. Its translation is CASTLTGGTE. The complete CDR3 protein is CASTLTGGTEAFF.